The 8 T cell receptor beta chains below come from one sample, sequenced in a study of T-cell reconstitution after alpha-beta-depleted transplantation in children. Using unique molecular identifiers, the investigators prepared the TCRbeta library. TCRdb reprocessed the PCR reads with MiXCR, giving one entry per CDR3 protein. The table has about 78,000 distinct CDR3 sequences, approximately 14% seen once. The sample in question was PBMCs, mostly from graft donor cells, obtained 180 days after TCRalphabeta/CD19-depleted stem cell transplant. These receptors were taken from a male patient under 10 years old who had a stem cell transplant for acute lymphoblastic leukemia, so the T cells may come from the graft donor.

This clonotype was recorded a few times. The chain joins TRBV7-9 to TRBJ2-2, with TRBD2 identical over 8 bases. This CDR3 has 14 amino acids. Germline loops: CDR1 SEHNR, CDR2 FQNEAQ (reference sequence). The trim removed 10 bases at V and 3 bases at J, leaving 7 bases unmatched. CDR3: CATPRGAYTGELFF. DNA of the CDR3: TGTGCCACCCCGCGGGGGGCGTACACCGGGGAGCTGTTTTTT.

As for this clonotype: At one of its ends the junction is not consistent with the germline gene, which may arise from a read error. The V gene is TRBV7-7, the J gene TRBJ2-5, with D uncertain. In germline, CDR1 is SSHAT, CDR2 FNYEAQ (reference sequence). The length of the CDR3 is 14 residues. CDR3 DNA: TGTGCTAGCAGCTTAGAAGGGTCGCGGGAGACCCAGTACTTC. This encodes CASSLEGSRETQYF. Drawing the rest from reference TRBV7-7 and TRBJ2-5, the complete variable domain is GAGVSQSPRYKVTKRGQDVTLRCDPISSHATLYWYQQALGQGPEFLTYFNYEAQPDKSGLPSDRFSAERPEGSISTLTIQRTEQRDSAMYRCASSLEGSRETQYFGPGTRLLVL.

V is TRBV14 and J is TRBJ2-5, with TRBD2 matching over 13 bases. The CDR3 spans 18 residues. CDR1 and CDR2 (germline): SGHDN, FVKESK. The J segment lost 4 bases and the V segment lost 1 base, leaving 9 bases of the junction unmatched. This CDR3 reads CASSQVRTSGSGRETQYF. CDR3 nucleotide sequence: TGTGCCAGCAGCCAAGTACGGACTAGCGGGAGTGGAAGAGAGACCCAGTACTTC.

The rearrangement joins TRBV5-1 to TRBJ1-2; TRBD1 matches 9 bases. Germline loops: CDR1 SGHRS, CDR2 YFSETQ. The CDR3 is 14 amino acids. With 5 bases clipped from V and 4 bases from J, the junction kept 6 bases outside the gene matches. As DNA, the CDR3 is TGCGCCAGCAGACCGGACAGGGGCCCCTATGGCTACACCTTC. This encodes CASRPDRGPYGYTF.

This clonotype was seen only a few times. CDR3 sequence reads: CSARVSPMNTEAFF. The DNA of the CDR3 is TGCAGTGCTAGGGTCAGCCCCATGAACACTGAAGCTTTCTTT. The chain has TRBV20-1 and TRBJ1-1, with D unresolved. The CDR3 length is 14 residues. V gave up 3 bases and J gave up 0 bases, with 11 bases separating them. Germline V gene lookup returns CDR1 DFQATT and CDR2 SNEGSKA (reference sequence).

The chain couples TRBV4-3 to TRBJ2-5, with 9 bases lining up with TRBD2. CDR3 length equals 16 residues. Trimming took 4 bases from V and 4 from J; bases not matched to a gene: 10. The germline V gene has CDR1 LGHNA and CDR2 YSLEER. The CDR3 sequence: CASSPRVAGDGETQYF. CDR3 bases: TGCGCCAGCAGCCCCAGGGTAGCGGGAGATGGAGAGACCCAGTACTTC.

This clonotype was counted only a few times. At one boundary the junction diverges from the germline segment, which might be a read error. DNA of the CDR3: TGTGCCTGGAGTGTATCAGCGACCGGTGAGCTGTTTTTT. It codes for CAWSVSATGELFF. This chain uses TRBV30 with TRBJ2-2, with D unresolved. This CDR3 is 13 amino acids long. Germline-derived CDR1 and CDR2 are GTSNPN and SVGIG (reference sequence).

The V gene is TRBV6-1, the J gene TRBJ2-3, with 8 bases that match TRBD1. This CDR3 contains 14 residues. Germline V lookup: CDR1 MNHNS, CDR2 SASEGT. With 6 bases clipped from V and 2 bases from J, the junction kept 4 bases outside the gene matches. CDR3 in DNA: TGTGCCAGCAGGCGACAGGGGACCACAGATACGCAGTATTTT. Translation: CASRRQGTTDTQYF.